What follows is one T cell receptor (beta chain) and its context. This specimen comes from a study of cytotoxic CD8 clonotypes in ibrutinib-treated CLL. V lost 2 bases to trimming and J lost 0 bases, with 5 bases between them. Germline V gives CDR1 MDHEN, CDR2 SYDVKM. The CDR3 is 14 residues long. Profiled with immunoSEQ multiplex PCR; TCRdb holds only in-frame clones, not every one. In the table there are around 160,000 clones, 70% to 90% of which are singletons. The V and J genes are TRBV28 and TRBJ1-5; no reliable D call. The receptor's source is a human donor with chronic lymphocytic leukemia. Sequenced here: PBMCs, sampled at disease progression, from a patient treated with ibrutinib. The DNA of the CDR3 is TGTGCCAGCAGTTTAACTCTTAGCAATCAGCCCCAGCATTTT. It specifies CASSLTLSNQPQHF.